This T cell receptor (beta chain) comes out of a study of beta chain features in type 1 diabetes. The germline V and J ends were trimmed by 0 bases and 7 bases, with 10 bases remaining between them. The CDR3 spans 15 residues. Germline V lookup: CDR1 KGHSH, CDR2 LQKENI. This clone turned up a few times. Its specificity is unknown. Notes on the study in general: Across all four CD4+ subsets, people with type 1 diabetes showed modestly shorter TCRB CDR3s.

The investigators reverse transcribed all of the isolated RNA, so they sequenced expressed TCRB transcripts. Samples of naive, central memory and regulatory T cells yielded a mean of about 3.9 million reads. Repertoires were generated with immunoSEQ multiplex PCR, while TCRdb's copy carries only in-frame clones and drops some. The sample yields around 250,000 clones, 14% seen once. The source is a young man with type 1 diabetes. Specimen: naive CD4+ T cells from blood. The chain carries TRBV18 and TRBJ1-6; D unclear. This CDR3 is CASSPPEQSNSPLHF. CDR3 sequence (DNA): TGTGCCAGCTCACCACCTGAACAGTCCAATTCACCCCTCCACTTT.